The next 32 T cell receptor beta chains were all read from a single sample in a study of tumor-infiltrating lymphocytes in localized non-small cell lung cancer. Clones were sequenced by immunoSEQ multiplex PCR, and TCRdb holds only the in-frame ones, with some missing. The sample includes around 16,000 clones, roughly 70% seen only once; the top ten take over 8%. Specimen: lung tumor tissue. The receptors here all came from a human donor with non-small cell lung cancer.

The chain is built from TRBV7-2 and TRBJ1-2; D is undetermined. Germline-derived CDR1 and CDR2 are SGHTA and FQGNSA. V lost 3 bases to trimming and J lost 6 bases, with 8 bases between them. There are 12 residues in the CDR3. This chain's CDR3 is CASSFPANGYTF. As DNA, the CDR3 is TGTGCCAGCAGCTTCCCGGCGAATGGCTACACCTTC.

The CDR3 region has the DNA TGCGCCAGCAGACCTATAGGGACTTTCACCGGGGAGCTGTTTTTT. This gives the protein CASRPIGTFTGELFF. This chain uses TRBV5-1 with TRBJ2-2; TRBD2 is a possible D gene (6 bases). The germline V gene has CDR1 SGHRS and CDR2 YFSETQ. Trimming cost V 5 bases and J 4 bases, with 15 bases left between them. The CDR3 extends over 15 amino acids.

The chain carries TRBV10-1 and TRBJ2-6; TRBD1 matches 12 bases. The V gene end was trimmed by 2 bases and the J gene end by 3 bases; junction bases not matched to a gene: 11. Germline assignment: CDR1 WNHNN and CDR2 SYGVQD (reference sequence). The CDR3 spans 20 residues. This CDR3 reads CASSERGQGATNLGANVLTF. DNA of the CDR3: TGCGCCAGCAGTGAGCGGGGACAGGGGGCGACTAATCTTGGGGCCAACGTCCTGACTTTC.

The V and J genes are TRBV18 and TRBJ2-7; 7 bases align to TRBD1. The CDR3 has 15 residues. Germline trimming cut 2 bases from V and 5 bases from J; bases unmatched to any gene: 9. Germline assignment: CDR1 KGHSH and CDR2 LQKENI. The CDR3 DNA sequence: TGTGCCAGCTCACCAGGAAGGGGGCGAGAGGACGAGCAGTACTTC. Amino acids: CASSPGRGREDEQYF.

V gene TRBV28 combines with J gene TRBJ2-1; 11 nucleotides align to TRBD2. The CDR3 length is 15 residues. Germline trimming cut 7 bases from V and 10 bases from J; bases unmatched to any gene: 12. From germline, CDR1 is MDHEN and CDR2 SYDVKM. The CDR3 nucleotides are TGTGCCAGCACCCTGGGGGGGACTAGCGGCCAAGAGCAGTTCTTC. It translates to CASTLGGTSGQEQFF.

This chain links TRBV5-5 with TRBJ2-1; 12 nucleotides match TRBD2. V dropped 2 bases and J dropped 8; count of bases not matched to a gene: 5. This CDR3 has 15 amino acids. The germline V gene has CDR1 SGHKS and CDR2 YYEKEE (reference sequence). As DNA, the CDR3 is TGTGCCAGCAGCTTTCTAGCGGGGGGGCCGGATGAGCAGTTCTTC. The encoded protein is CASSFLAGGPDEQFF. Drawing the rest from reference TRBV5-5 and TRBJ2-1, the complete variable domain is DAGVTQSPTHLIKTRGQQVTLRCSPISGHKSVSWYQQVLGQGPQFIFQYYEKEERGRGNFPDRFSARQFPNYSSELNVNALLLGDSALYLCASSFLAGGPDEQFFGPGTRLTVL.

Only a few counts were recorded for this clone. V is TRBV5-1 and J is TRBJ2-1; D assignment may be TRBD1 or TRBD2 (7 bases each). Deletions cut 0 bases from V and 6 bases from J, with 13 bases between. CDR1 and CDR2 from the germline V gene are SGHRS and YFSETQ. CDR3 length: 15 amino acids. The CDR3: CASSLVTGEGNEQFF. The CDR3, as DNA: TGCGCCAGCAGCTTGGTTACAGGGGAGGGCAATGAGCAGTTCTTC.

The genes are TRBV28 and TRBJ1-4; 7 bases are shared with TRBD1. CDR1 and CDR2 (germline): MDHEN, SYDVKM. Trimming at V came to 3 bases and at J to 0 bases, leaving 1 base not matched to a gene. CDR3 length: 15 amino acids. The CDR3: CASSLTGSTNEKLFF. CDR3 DNA sequence: TGTGCCAGCAGTTTGACAGGGTCAACTAATGAAAAACTGTTTTTT. Using reference TRBV28 and TRBJ1-4 for the parts outside the CDR3, the full variable domain is DVKVTQSSRYLVKRTGEKVFLECVQDMDHENMFWYRQDPGLGLRLIYFSYDVKMKEKGDIPEGYSVSREKKERFSLILESASTNQTSMYLCASSLTGSTNEKLFFGSGTQLSVL.

V and J are TRBV7-3 and TRBJ1-1; D is unresolved. Per germline, CDR1 SGHTA and CDR2 FQGTGA. The CDR3 sequence is 13 residues long. V was trimmed by 5 bases and J by 0 bases, leaving 7 bases between them. The CDR3 protein is CASSPELNTEAFF. CDR3 sequence (DNA): TGTGCCAGCAGCCCAGAACTGAACACTGAAGCTTTCTTT.

The chain recombines TRBV7-2 with TRBJ1-4, with TRBD1 identical over 8 bases. Germline values: CDR1 SGHTA, CDR2 FQGNSA. The trim removed 2 bases at V and 3 bases at J, leaving 5 bases unmatched. There are 16 residues in the CDR3. CDR3 protein: CASSLRRGRSNEKLFF. CDR3 sequence (DNA): TGTGCCAGCAGCTTACGCAGGGGGCGATCTAATGAAAAACTGTTTTTT.

The V gene is TRBV28, the J gene TRBJ1-5; D remains unclear. Germline lookup yields CDR1 MDHEN and CDR2 SYDVKM. The CDR3 contains 16 residues. Trimming left V 10 bases short and J 2 bases short, with 21 bases between. The CDR3 here is CATQLGSDGGNQPQHF. CDR3 DNA: TGTGCCACACAGTTAGGGTCAGATGGGGGCAATCAGCCCCAGCATTTT.

This chain joins TRBV5-4 and TRBJ1-1, with unresolved D. V lost 4 bases and J lost 4, with 14 bases in between. Germline V CDR1 and CDR2: SGHNT, YYREEE (reference sequence). This CDR3 is 14 amino acids long. CDR3 sequence reads: CASSTPPASTEAFF. The CDR3 region has the DNA TGTGCCAGCAGCACTCCCCCTGCGAGCACTGAAGCTTTCTTT.

This clone was observed once. The chain is built from TRBV5-6 and TRBJ1-2, with D possibly matching TRBD1 (6 bases). Trimming left V 0 bases short and J 2 bases short, with 8 bases between. The CDR3 runs to 14 residues. Germline-derived CDR1 and CDR2 are SGHDT and YYEEEE. CDR3 protein: CASSLGQENYGYTF. CDR3 sequence (DNA): TGTGCCAGCAGCTTGGGACAGGAGAACTATGGCTACACCTTC.

This clone has just a few counts. The chain combines TRBV15 with TRBJ1-4; D is possibly TRBD1 (6 bases). This CDR3 contains 14 residues. V gave up 0 bases and J gave up 5 bases, with 7 bases separating them. CDR1 is LNHNV and CDR2 is YYDKDF in the germline V gene (reference sequence). CDR3 residues: CATSRDRGNEKLFF. The CDR3 bases are TGTGCCACCAGCAGAGATAGGGGGAATGAAAAACTGTTTTTT. The full variable domain, with the rest looked up from reference TRBV15 and TRBJ1-4, is DAMVIQNPRYQVTQFGKPVTLSCSQTLNHNVMYWYQQKSSQAPKLLFHYYDKDFNNEADTPDNFQSRRPNTSFCFLDIRSPGLGDTAMYLCATSRDRGNEKLFFGSGTQLSVL.

This clone appeared a single time. The chain has TRBV5-1 and TRBJ1-1; no clear D gene. V lost 1 base and J lost 3, with 7 bases in between. In germline, CDR1 is SGHRS, CDR2 YFSETQ. This CDR3 region has 13 residues. Here the CDR3 reads CASSLRGDTEAFF. In nucleotides, the CDR3 is TGCGCCAGCAGCTTGCGGGGAGACACTGAAGCTTTCTTT.

V gene TRBV28 combines with J gene TRBJ2-7; 7 nucleotides agree with TRBD2. The CDR3 has 12 residues. CDR1 and CDR2 (germline): MDHEN, SYDVKM. The V gene end was trimmed by 6 bases and the J gene end by 4 bases; junction bases not matched to a gene: 3. The CDR3 spells CASSGGIYEQYF. The CDR3 region has the DNA TGTGCCAGCAGCGGGGGGATATACGAGCAGTACTTC. Full variable domain (outside the CDR3, taken from reference TRBV28 and TRBJ2-7): DVKVTQSSRYLVKRTGEKVFLECVQDMDHENMFWYRQDPGLGLRLIYFSYDVKMKEKGDIPEGYSVSREKKERFSLILESASTNQTSMYLCASSGGIYEQYFGPGTRLTVT.

This clone appeared once. The chain carries TRBV9 and TRBJ2-2; TRBD2 matches 12 bases. The CDR3 is 16 residues long. J gave up 5 bases and V 0 bases, and 2 bases lay outside the gene matches. Germline CDR1 is SGDLS and CDR2 is YYNGEE. The CDR3 coding sequence is TGTGCCAGCAGCGTAGAAGGACTAGCGGGGACCGGGGAGCTGTTTTTT. This gives the protein CASSVEGLAGTGELFF.

The chain recombines TRBV4-2 with TRBJ2-1; no definite D call. V gave up 4 bases and J gave up 8 bases, with 12 bases separating them. The CDR3 loop spans 13 amino acids. The germline V gene encodes CDR1 LGHNA and CDR2 YNFKEQ. CDR3 protein: CASSPGDRDEQFF. CDR3 sequence (DNA): TGTGCCAGCAGCCCGGGTGATCGGGATGAGCAGTTCTTC.

V gene TRBV20-1 combines with J gene TRBJ1-3; D uncertain. The germline gives CDR1 DFQATT, CDR2 SNEGSKA (reference sequence). V gave up 5 bases and J gave up 0 bases, with 2 bases separating them. CDR3 length: 11 residues. The CDR3 loop reads CSARSGNTIYF. For the CDR3, the DNA is TGCAGTGCTCGCTCTGGAAACACCATATATTTT.

This chain links TRBV29-1 with TRBJ2-3, with D tentatively TRBD2 (6 bases). Deletions cut 7 bases from V and 6 bases from J, with 23 bases between. The CDR3 covers 15 residues. Germline CDR1 and CDR2: SQVTM and ANQGSEA. The CDR3 nucleotides are TGCAGCGCGTCCTCGACTAGTAAGAGTGAGGATACGCAGTATTTT. It specifies CSASSTSKSEDTQYF.

The rearrangement joins TRBV7-2 to TRBJ1-3; TRBD1 matches at 8 bases. This CDR3 is built from 15 residues. Germline CDR1 is SGHTA and CDR2 is FQGNSA. J was trimmed by 4 bases and V by 2 bases; bases with no gene match: 4. This chain's CDR3 is CASSLRTGSGNTIYF. The CDR3 DNA reads TGTGCCAGCAGCTTACGGACAGGGTCCGGAAACACCATATATTTT.

This clone was seen a few times. The rearrangement joins TRBV27 to TRBJ2-3; the match to TRBD1 covers 7 bases. Per germline, CDR1 MNHEY and CDR2 SMNVEV (reference sequence). The CDR3 loop spans 15 amino acids. V trimming: 5 bases; J trimming: 1 base; junction bases outside the gene matches: 6. CDR3 loop: CASSPTGRGTDTQYF. The CDR3 bases are TGTGCCAGCAGTCCGACAGGGCGGGGCACAGATACGCAGTATTTT.

The chain uses TRBV5-1 and TRBJ1-6; D possibly corresponds to TRBD1 (6 bases). Germline loops: CDR1 SGHRS, CDR2 YFSETQ. The CDR3 covers 14 residues. The ends were cut back, 0 bases at V and 10 bases at J, with 11 bases in the middle. CDR3 residues: CASSLEGGSSPLHF. DNA of the CDR3: TGCGCCAGCAGCTTGGAGGGGGGTAGCTCACCCCTCCACTTT.

The chain is built from TRBV27 and TRBJ1-1; 12 bases match TRBD1. The J segment lost 4 bases and the V segment lost 4 bases, leaving 19 bases of the junction unmatched. CDR1 is MNHEY, CDR2 SMNVEV, per germline (reference sequence). This CDR3 is 20 amino acids long. The CDR3 region has the DNA TGTGCCAGCAGTTCCCTCATTGGCGGGACAGGGGGCTTTTCGATCACTGAAGCTTTCTTT. Protein product: CASSSLIGGTGGFSITEAFF.

This clone has only a few counts. The chain combines TRBV5-1 with TRBJ1-1; D remains ambiguous. With 4 bases removed from V and 1 base from J, the gap between germline ends came to 17 bases. The length of the CDR3 is 16 residues. Looked up from germline, CDR1 is SGHRS and CDR2 is YFSETQ. The CDR3 is CASSTTPTVSNTEAFF. The CDR3 nucleotides read TGCGCCAGCAGCACCACGCCAACAGTTTCGAACACTGAAGCTTTCTTT.

This clone showed up just a few times. The chain couples TRBV7-8 to TRBJ1-2; D might be TRBD1 (5 bases). Germline V lookup: CDR1 SGHVS, CDR2 FQNEAQ. V gave up 6 bases and J gave up 2 bases, with 13 bases separating them. This CDR3 comprises 14 residues. The CDR3 sequence: CASSPGTANYGYTF. Written as DNA, the CDR3 is TGTGCCAGCAGTCCTGGGACGGCAAACTATGGCTACACCTTC.

This clone has only a few counts. The rearrangement joins TRBV6-1 to TRBJ1-1; D ambiguous. The length of the CDR3 is 12 residues. Trimming pared 4 bases from V and 8 bases from J, leaving 11 bases between. The germline gives CDR1 MNHNS, CDR2 SASEGT. The CDR3, as DNA: TGTGCCAGCAGTGCCCGTTACCTAGAAGCTTTCTTT. It yields the protein CASSARYLEAFF.

The V gene is TRBV7-9, the J gene TRBJ2-2, with 8 bases fitting TRBD2. Germline V gene sequence: CDR1 SEHNR, CDR2 FQNEAQ (reference sequence). The CDR3 consists of 15 residues. V was pared by 6 bases and J by 5 bases, with 8 bases of the junction left unmatched. CDR3: CASRKPGLETGELFF. The CDR3 nucleotides are TGTGCCAGCAGGAAACCGGGACTAGAGACCGGGGAGCTGTTTTTT.

The chain carries TRBV6-1 and TRBJ2-1, with a possible D match to TRBD2 (6 bases). Germline V gene data show CDR1 as MNHNS and CDR2 as SASEGT. The V end lost 6 bases, the J end lost 0 bases, and 9 bases lay between the germline ends. This CDR3 contains 14 residues. CDR3 DNA: TGTGCCAGCAGGAAGACTAGCTCCTACAATGAGCAGTTCTTC. This gives the protein CASRKTSSYNEQFF.

This chain links TRBV6-5 with TRBJ1-5; TRBD1 aligns across 10 bases. The CDR3 contains 15 residues. Germline V gene lookup returns CDR1 MNHEY and CDR2 SVGAGI. V was clipped by 6 bases and J by 5 bases; unmatched bases: 7. Written as DNA, the CDR3 is TGTGCCAGCAGCCCCGGGACAGGGGCGCATCAGCCCCAGCATTTT. Translated, it gives CASSPGTGAHQPQHF.

The gene calls are TRBV14 and TRBJ1-1; D perhaps matches TRBD1 (5 bases). Germline V gene sequence: CDR1 SGHDN, CDR2 FVKESK. V lost 3 bases, J lost 0 bases, and 8 bases lay in between. This CDR3 has 14 amino acids. CDR3 nucleotide sequence: TGTGCCAGCAGCCATAGGGGCATGAACACTGAAGCTTTCTTT. Translation: CASSHRGMNTEAFF.

The chain links TRBV27 to TRBJ1-1; 7 bases line up with TRBD1. The CDR3 loop spans 13 amino acids. With V trimmed by 3 bases and J by 9 bases, 7 bases remained unmatched. CDR1 is MNHEY, CDR2 SMNVEV, per germline (reference sequence). DNA for the CDR3: TGTGCCAGCAGTTTCCGGGGGACAGCCAAAGCTTTCTTT. Its protein is CASSFRGTAKAFF.